The rows below give T cell receptor beta chains drawn from one sample of a study of yellow fever vaccine responses in identical twins. TCRdb re-derived calls from the RT-PCR reads in MiXCR, one entry per CDR3 protein. The sample holds 4,500 to 6,500 distinct CDR3 sequences; approximately 90% are singletons and the top ten take about 2.9%. Here the sequenced sample was T cells from blood (PBMCs), unsorted or a sorted subset (not recorded which), taken before or after yellow fever vaccination (not recorded which). The receptors were sampled from a woman between 18 and 29 years old who received the yellow fever vaccine. CDR3s include the opening cysteine and the closing phenylalanine or tryptophan. Fields, in order: D gene, clone size, J gene, V gene, CDR3 DNA, CDR3 protein. A D gene is named only where the DNA matches it firmly. A clone size is listed for some rows: how often the clone was seen (once, few, many), or a class if it is expanded.

d_call: NA
clone_size: few
j_call: TRBJ2-3
v_call: TRBV15
cdr3_nt: TGTGCCACCAGCACTAGCCTACGGGAGCTAGATACGCAGTATTTT
cdr3_aa: CATSTSLRELDTQYF

d_call: TRBD2
clone_size: NA
j_call: TRBJ2-2
v_call: TRBV5-4
cdr3_nt: TGTGCCAGCAGCTTGGCCGGGAGGGGGAGGACCGGGGAGCTGTTTTTT
cdr3_aa: CASSLAGRGRTGELFF

d_call: TRBD2
clone_size: NA
j_call: TRBJ2-3
v_call: TRBV14
cdr3_nt: TGTGCCAGCAGCCAAGAGTCCGGACTAGCGGGGGTTACAGATACGCAGTATTTT
cdr3_aa: CASSQESGLAGVTDTQYF

d_call: NA
clone_size: NA
j_call: TRBJ2-1
v_call: TRBV27
cdr3_nt: TGTGCCAGCAGCCTCAAAGCGGGCTTCTCCTACAATGAGCAGTTCTTC
cdr3_aa: CASSLKAGFSYNEQFF

d_call: NA
clone_size: once
j_call: TRBJ1-4
v_call: TRBV10-3
cdr3_nt: TGTGCCATCAGTGGGCAAGGGGTTGGGGAAAAACTGTTTTTT
cdr3_aa: CAISGQGVGEKLFF

d_call: TRBD1
clone_size: NA
j_call: TRBJ1-6
v_call: TRBV4-2
cdr3_nt: TGTGCCAGCAGCCTACAGGGGAGGGGAGATTCACCCCTCCACTTT
cdr3_aa: CASSLQGRGDSPLHF

d_call: NA
clone_size: NA
j_call: TRBJ1-6
v_call: TRBV18
cdr3_nt: TGTGCCAGCTCGGCGGACTTGGGTTCACCCCTCCACTTT
cdr3_aa: CASSADLGSPLHF

d_call: TRBD2
clone_size: NA
j_call: TRBJ2-5
v_call: TRBV20-1
cdr3_nt: TGCAGTGCTAGACCCTATCTAGCGGTAGAGGCCCAGTACTTC
cdr3_aa: CSARPYLAVEAQYF

d_call: TRBD2
clone_size: NA
j_call: TRBJ2-7
v_call: TRBV28
cdr3_nt: TGTGCCAGCAGTTTCCCCTCTGGCGGGAGGCGCTACGAGCAGTACTTC
cdr3_aa: CASSFPSGGRRYEQYF

d_call: NA
clone_size: once
j_call: TRBJ2-1
v_call: TRBV10-1
cdr3_nt: TGCGCCAGCAGCGAAGGTGACAGCCCTAGGGATGAGCAGTTCTTC
cdr3_aa: CASSEGDSPRDEQFF

d_call: TRBD1
clone_size: NA
j_call: TRBJ2-3
v_call: TRBV12-3/TRBV12-4
cdr3_nt: TGTGCCAGCAGAGCCGGGACAGACACAGATACGCAGTATTTT
cdr3_aa: CASRAGTDTDTQYF

d_call: TRBD2
clone_size: NA
j_call: TRBJ2-1
v_call: TRBV5-1
cdr3_nt: TGCGCCAGCAGCTTGGATGGACTAGCGGGGGGCGATTACAATGAGCAGTTCTTC
cdr3_aa: CASSLDGLAGGDYNEQFF

d_call: NA
clone_size: once
j_call: TRBJ1-3
v_call: TRBV2
cdr3_nt: TGTGCCAGCAGTGAGTACAGGATCCTCTCTGGAAACACCATATATTTT
cdr3_aa: CASSEYRILSGNTIYF

d_call: NA
clone_size: NA
j_call: TRBJ1-5
v_call: TRBV7-2
cdr3_nt: TGTGCCAGCAGTGTACAGGGTCAGCCCCAGCATTTT
cdr3_aa: CASSVQGQPQHF

d_call: NA
clone_size: NA
j_call: TRBJ2-1
v_call: TRBV10-3
cdr3_nt: TGTGCCATCAGTGACCGGGGGCACAGCTCCTACAATGAGCAGTTCTTC
cdr3_aa: CAISDRGHSSYNEQFF

d_call: NA
clone_size: NA
j_call: TRBJ2-7
v_call: TRBV10-3
cdr3_nt: TGTGCCATCAGCCCGGACGGATGGTACGAGCAGTACTTC
cdr3_aa: CAISPDGWYEQYF

d_call: NA
clone_size: once
j_call: TRBJ2-5
v_call: TRBV21-1
cdr3_nt: TGTGCCAGCAGCACGGGACTAGCGGGGGTTGAGACCCAGTACTTC
cdr3_aa: CASSTGLAGVETQYF

d_call: NA
clone_size: NA
j_call: TRBJ1-6
v_call: TRBV13
cdr3_nt: TGTGCCAGCAGCCTCCGGGACATGGGTTTTGATTCACCCCTCCACTTT
cdr3_aa: CASSLRDMGFDSPLHF

d_call: TRBD2
clone_size: NA
j_call: TRBJ2-3
v_call: TRBV10-2
cdr3_nt: TGCGCCAGCAGTGAGTCGACAGCTAGCGGGAGCGCAGATACGCAGTATTTT
cdr3_aa: CASSESTASGSADTQYF

d_call: TRBD1
clone_size: NA
j_call: TRBJ1-1
v_call: TRBV20-1
cdr3_nt: TGCAGTGCTAACGCGTGGGACAGGGTTCTTACTGAAGCTTTCTTT
cdr3_aa: CSANAWDRVLTEAFF

d_call: NA
clone_size: NA
j_call: TRBJ2-1
v_call: TRBV27
cdr3_nt: TGTGCCAGCAGCTCTACCGGCTGGGATGAGCAGTTCTTC
cdr3_aa: CASSSTGWDEQFF

d_call: TRBD2
clone_size: NA
j_call: TRBJ2-1
v_call: TRBV28
cdr3_nt: TGTGCCAGCAGTTCCTATCCGGGACTAGCGGAGGAGAATGAGCAGTTCTTC
cdr3_aa: CASSSYPGLAEENEQFF

d_call: TRBD1
clone_size: few
j_call: TRBJ2-7
v_call: TRBV11-2
cdr3_nt: TGTGCCAGCAGCTTAGTTAGGGGGCGTTTCCACGAGCAGTACTTC
cdr3_aa: CASSLVRGRFHEQYF

d_call: TRBD1
clone_size: few
j_call: TRBJ1-1
v_call: TRBV3-1
cdr3_nt: TGTGCCAGCGGGGGACAGGGGGCATACACTGAAGCTTTCTTT
cdr3_aa: CASGGQGAYTEAFF

d_call: NA
clone_size: NA
j_call: TRBJ2-4
v_call: TRBV7-2
cdr3_nt: TGTGCCAGCAGCTCTGGGGGGGCCCGAGCCAAAAACATTCAGTACTTC
cdr3_aa: CASSSGGARAKNIQYF

d_call: TRBD1
clone_size: NA
j_call: TRBJ2-1
v_call: TRBV6-2/TRBV6-3
cdr3_nt: TGTGCCAGCAGTAACTCCGACAGGGCCCTATACAATGAGCAGTTCTTC
cdr3_aa: CASSNSDRALYNEQFF

d_call: NA
clone_size: NA
j_call: TRBJ2-1
v_call: TRBV10-3
cdr3_nt: TGTGCCATCAGTGAAGAGGTCTACAATGAGCAGTTCTTC
cdr3_aa: CAISEEVYNEQFF

d_call: NA
clone_size: NA
j_call: TRBJ1-6
v_call: TRBV27
cdr3_nt: TGTGCCAGCAGTGTCCAGGGTGGGATAAATTCACCCCTCCACTTT
cdr3_aa: CASSVQGGINSPLHF

d_call: NA
clone_size: NA
j_call: TRBJ1-6
v_call: TRBV9
cdr3_nt: TGTGCCAGCAGCGTAGATCAAGGGACTGGACCCCTCCACTTT
cdr3_aa: CASSVDQGTGPLHF

d_call: NA
clone_size: NA
j_call: TRBJ1-1
v_call: TRBV11-2
cdr3_nt: TGTGCCAGCAGCCCACCCTACATGAACACTGAAGCTTTCTTT
cdr3_aa: CASSPPYMNTEAFF

d_call: NA
clone_size: NA
j_call: TRBJ2-5
v_call: TRBV23-1
cdr3_nt: TGCGCCAGCGAGAAAACCTGCGAGACCCAGTACTTC
cdr3_aa: CASEKTCETQYF

d_call: TRBD2
clone_size: NA
j_call: TRBJ2-1
v_call: TRBV12-3/TRBV12-4
cdr3_nt: TGTGCCAGCATTAGACTAGCGGGGTCCTACAATGAGCAGTTCTTC
cdr3_aa: CASIRLAGSYNEQFF

d_call: TRBD1
clone_size: NA
j_call: TRBJ1-3
v_call: TRBV20-1
cdr3_nt: TGCAGTGCTAGGAACAGGGGGGGAAACACCATATATTTT
cdr3_aa: CSARNRGGNTIYF

d_call: NA
clone_size: NA
j_call: TRBJ2-7
v_call: TRBV7-9
cdr3_nt: TGTGCCAGCAGCTTGGGGCCCGTTTACTACGAGCAGTACTTC
cdr3_aa: CASSLGPVYYEQYF

d_call: NA
clone_size: NA
j_call: TRBJ1-2
v_call: TRBV21-1
cdr3_nt: TGTGCCAGCAGCAAGAATAGACAGTGGTATGGCTACACCTTC
cdr3_aa: CASSKNRQWYGYTF

d_call: TRBD2
clone_size: NA
j_call: TRBJ2-7
v_call: TRBV2
cdr3_nt: TGTGCCAGCAGTGAAGGGCTTGGTAGCGGGATCTCCTACGAGCAGTACTTC
cdr3_aa: CASSEGLGSGISYEQYF

d_call: TRBD1
clone_size: NA
j_call: TRBJ1-1
v_call: TRBV6-5
cdr3_nt: TGTGCCAGCAGTTACGGGACAGGCAGAGAAGCTTTCTTT
cdr3_aa: CASSYGTGREAFF